This T cell receptor beta chain came from a study of blood T cell repertoires in COVID-19. Across the whole study: COVID-19 samples collected from the United States, Italy and Spain covered acute and convalescent phases. T cells, B-cell-depleted T cells, or PBMCs supplied cDNA or gDNA.

The CDR3 loop spans 16 amino acids. Germline V gene lookup returns CDR1 MNHEY and CDR2 SVGEGT. Trimming took 0 bases from V and 8 from J; bases not matched to a gene: 5. Authors' processing steps: Amplification from reference gene primers served as the basis for estimated nucleated cell counts. Sequencing was performed with immunoSEQ multiplex PCR; in TCRdb, only in-frame clones are kept and a portion is missing. That table supplies the V and J calls and clone size; D and trimming were determined from the DNA. The data show approximately 340,000 clones, about 87% seen once. Those enrolled in Seattle joined during active infection and were followed longitudinally afterward.

The clonotype originates from a young man with COVID-19, enrolled during active disease. Sequenced material: peripheral blood. The V gene is TRBV6-2 or TRBV6-3, the J gene TRBJ2-1, with TRBD2 identical over 12 bases. The CDR3 nucleotides read TGTGCCAGCAGTTACTCCGCTAGCGGGGGGGCCGATGAGCAGTTCTTC. Residues: CASSYSASGGADEQFF.